Sequencing of this T cell receptor beta chain was carried out in a study of beta chain features in type 1 diabetes. Germline V gene sequence: CDR1 GTSNPN, CDR2 SVGIG (reference sequence). J gave up 2 bases and V 4 bases, and 2 bases lay outside the gene matches. This CDR3 is built from 16 residues. Study results and limitations: Patients with Type 1 diabetes showed moderately but significantly shorter TCRB CDR3s in all four CD4+ subsets.

Expressed TCRB transcripts were sequenced because the isolated RNA had all been reverse transcribed beforehand. Only in-frame clones appear in the TCRdb table, and some are missing; sequencing was by immunoSEQ multiplex PCR. The sample has 330,000 or so clones; roughly 12% are singletons. There are a few counts of this clone. Its antigen is undetermined. Input material: naive CD4+ T cells from blood. This clonotype was obtained from a woman aged 18-35 years with type 1 diabetes. The chain carries TRBV30 and TRBJ2-6, with 13 nucleotides matching TRBD2. In nucleotides, the CDR3 is TGTGCCTGGAAACTAGCGGGAGGGCCTGGGGCCAACGTCCTGACTTTC. It codes for CAWKLAGGPGANVLTF.